One and the same sample provided the 5 T cell receptor beta chains below, sequenced in a study of early T cells in non-severe SARS-CoV-2 infection. TCRdb recomputed calls from the 5' RACE reads with MiXCR, one row per CDR3 protein. The sample has approximately 56,000 distinct CDR3 sequences, about 15% seen once; the top ten hold 4.1%. The sequencing here drew on whole blood, taken at baseline. The receptors originated from an adult who was a healthcare worker with PCR-confirmed SARS-CoV-2 infection or an uninfected control (not recorded which).

This clonotype was seen more than once but under ten times. The J gene is TRBJ2-7, the V gene TRBV6-1; no clear D gene. V lost 7 bases to trimming and J lost 6 bases, with 10 bases between them. CDR3 size: 11 residues. Looked up from germline, CDR1 is MNHNS and CDR2 is SASEGT. CDR3 residues: CASTGNTEQYF. CDR3 nucleotides: TGTGCCAGCACTGGAAATACCGAGCAGTACTTC.

Details on this clonotype: One base away lies a much larger clone, so this may be a sequencing read error. In nucleotides, the CDR3 is TGTGCCAGCAGCCCGACAGGGTTGCGGCCCCAGCATTTT. Protein sequence: CASSPTGLRPQHF. This rearrangement joins TRBV12-3 or TRBV12-4 to TRBJ1-5, with 7 bases identical to TRBD1. The CDR3 sequence is 13 residues long. After removal of 6 bases from V and 9 bases from J, the junction contained 8 bases not matched to a gene.

The chain combines TRBV28 with TRBJ2-7; 7 positions match TRBD1. V dropped 8 bases and J dropped 2; count of bases not matched to a gene: 0. Germline lookup yields CDR1 MDHEN and CDR2 SYDVKM. CDR3 length equals 11 residues. CDR3 DNA sequence: TGTGCCAGCGGGACAGCCTACGAGCAGTACTTC. Its translation: CASGTAYEQYF.

There are a few counts of this clonotype. The chain employs TRBV11-2 and TRBJ2-7; the match to TRBD2 covers 11 bases. Losses at the gene ends were 4 bases for V and 4 bases for J; bases not matched to a gene: 3. Germline values: CDR1 SGHAT, CDR2 FQNNGV. This CDR3 has 14 amino acids. The CDR3 reads CASSSTSGSYEQYF. In DNA form, the CDR3 reads TGTGCCAGCAGCTCCACTAGCGGGAGTTACGAGCAGTACTTC.

This clonotype was detected a few times. V gene TRBV2 combines with J gene TRBJ2-2, with TRBD1 matching over 10 bases. CDR1 is SNHLY, CDR2 FYNNEI, per germline. J gave up 5 bases and V 5 bases, and 5 bases lay outside the gene matches. This CDR3 has 15 residues. The CDR3: CASSSRTGGTGELFF. CDR3 nucleotides: TGTGCCAGCAGTTCCCGGACAGGGGGGACCGGGGAGCTGTTTTTT.